Listed below are T cell receptor beta chains from one sample, sequenced in a study of shared T cell receptors in the human thymus. Data came from immunoSEQ multiplex PCR; TCRdb stores just in-frame clones and leaves some out. The repertoire holds more than 300,000 clones, 85% to 95% seen once, with roughly 0.02% in the top ten. Sequenced: thymocytes. These receptors all come from a human donor. CDR3s leave out the opening cysteine and the closing phenylalanine or tryptophan. The order of the fields is J gene, V gene, CDR3 protein.

>TRBJ2-1|TRBV5-1
ASSLGPPGNEQF
>TRBJ1-1|TRBV5-4
ASSLGQGSTEAF
>TRBJ1-5|TRBV2
ASSNHPRDSSGQPQH
>TRBJ2-1|TRBV28
ASSLVSREGRDNEQF
>TRBJ2-7|TRBV27
ASRVTTSGRMYEQY
>TRBJ1-3|TRBV7-3
ASSLGTSSGNTIY
>TRBJ2-3|TRBV4-1
ASSHLSVLGTDTQY
>TRBJ1-5|TRBV7-9
ASSPPGANSNQPQH
>TRBJ2-1|TRBV9
ASRAMTSGSFGEQF
>TRBJ2-3|TRBV4-1
ASSQEVPPNHPTGTDTQY
>TRBJ1-4|TRBV28
ASSFPPWDINEKLF
>TRBJ2-7|TRBV29-1
SVGWTGFHEQY
>TRBJ1-1|TRBV7-9
ASSPRDRDPFTEAF
>TRBJ2-1|TRBV30
AWSSLAGRTIHNEQF
>TRBJ1-5|TRBV10-2
ASSRRRDQPQH
>TRBJ2-1|TRBV29-1
SVGTSGTTPGDEQF
>TRBJ2-7|TRBV6-6
ASSYWDPTYEQY
>TRBJ2-7|TRBV7-6
ASSRAGYDYEQY
>TRBJ1-5|TRBV18
ASSGPGGGQPQH
>TRBJ2-1|TRBV7-2
ARTGTSGMVHNEQF
>TRBJ1-5|TRBV15
ATSRGLGGNPQH
>TRBJ2-7|TRBV5-1
ASSIGQGPPYEQY
>TRBJ2-3|TRBV11-3
ASTRHPDTDTQY
>TRBJ1-1|TRBV28
ASSSRGILMNTEAF
>TRBJ2-1|TRBV11-2
ASSYYPGRSYNEQF
>TRBJ2-5|TRBV5-1
ASSFVRAGRQETQY
>TRBJ2-1|TRBV27
ASGGQFLGGDNEQF
>TRBJ2-7|TRBV30
AWSVFVGTSGIWAYEQY
>TRBJ2-7|TRBV29-1
SVERGGDSYEQY
>TRBJ1-5|TRBV11-3
ASSFWGGSWDQPQH
>TRBJ2-7|TRBV27
ASSSTRPPDTYEQY
>TRBJ2-3|TRBV9
ASSAQRGDTQY
>TRBJ2-5|TRBV2
ASSRPAGGPAPANEETQY
>TRBJ1-2|TRBV7-2
ASIPKPGSTPLLN
>TRBJ2-5|TRBV28
ASNIGEAETQY
>TRBJ1-4|TRBV5-1
ASSLRGRQATNEKLF
>TRBJ2-7|TRBV7-6
ASSPRPGRYEQY
>TRBJ1-2|TRBV5-1
ASSSTGQGNYGYT
>TRBJ1-5|TRBV6-5
ASSYSGHSNQPQH
>TRBJ1-5|TRBV2
ASGLRDRGGQPQH
>TRBJ1-1|TRBV28
GLDRVYTEAF
>TRBJ2-1|TRBV7-2
ASSSAGEGGEQF
>TRBJ2-1|TRBV15
ATAPDYNEQF
>TRBJ2-1|TRBV7-3
ASSLHGAWEQF
>TRBJ1-2|TRBV28
ASSSPLGGNYGYT
>TRBJ2-7|TRBV27
ASGLQPY